Listed below are T cell receptor beta chains from one sample, sequenced in a study of metastatic and nonmetastatic thyroid tumors. MiXCR was used by TCRdb to re-call the PCR reads. The table records about 24,000 clones, roughly 20% of them present only once. Sequenced: blood. The receptors stem from a male donor with papillary thyroid cancer or a benign thyroid nodule (not recorded which). Some clones in this sample may be carry-over from other donors' samples. CDR3s include the opening cysteine and the closing phenylalanine or tryptophan. D genes are given only for firm matches. Clone size is stated in some rows and not others, as once, few, many or a class when expanded.

cdr3_nt cdr3_aa cdr3_length d_call clone_size j_call v_call
TGTGCCAGCAGTTTATCCTTGACAGGGGGCTACGAGCAGTACTTC CASSLSLTGGYEQYF 15 TRBD1 many TRBJ2-7 TRBV28
TGTGCCAGCGTAATATCGGCCCGGGTCGAGCAGTTCTTC CASVISARVEQFF 13 . . TRBJ2-1 TRBV11-2
TGTGCCAGCAGCGAAGGGGGGGATACGCAGTATTTT CASSEGGDTQYF 12 . many TRBJ2-3 TRBV7-2
TGTGCCAGCAGCCCGCCCTCGACAGGAAAGCAGTTCTTC CASSPPSTGKQFF 13 . many TRBJ2-1 TRBV7-8
TGCAGTGCTAGAAGTGCGCCCGGGGGCGAGCAGTACTTC CSARSAPGGEQYF 13 . many TRBJ2-7 TRBV20-1
TGTGCCAGCAGCTCGGGGGGGCCTAGCACAGATACGCAGTATTTT CASSSGGPSTDTQYF 15 TRBD2 many TRBJ2-3 TRBV7-2
TGTGCCTGGAGTGTGGGAATCGGGCTAGCGGGAGGACATAATTCCTACGAGCAGTACTTC CAWSVGIGLAGGHNSYEQYF 20 TRBD2 many TRBJ2-7 TRBV30
TGCGCCAGCAGCCATTCAACTAGCGGGGGAAGCACAGATACGCAGTATTTT CASSHSTSGGSTDTQYF 17 TRBD2 many TRBJ2-3 TRBV4-3
TGCGCCAGCAGCTTGGGCTACGAGCAGTACTTC CASSLGYEQYF 11 . many TRBJ2-7 TRBV5-1
TGTGCCAGCATCCTCGGACTAGCGATAAACACCGGGGAGCTGTTTTTT CASILGLAINTGELFF 16 TRBD2 . TRBJ2-2 TRBV11-2
TGTGCCAGCAGCTTGGCTGATGGCTACACCTTC CASSLADGYTF 11 . many TRBJ1-2 TRBV5-4
TGTGCCAGCAGTGAAGCGGGGTCGGCGGCCTACGAGAAGTACTTC CASSEAGSAAYEKYF 15 . few TRBJ2-7 TRBV6-1
TGTGCCAGCAGTTATCCCGGTTTGTTGCTGGAGAGCTCCTACGAGCAGTACTTC CASSYPGLLLESSYEQYF 18 . many TRBJ2-7 TRBV6-5
TGTGCCAGCAGCTTGACACAAGAGACCCAGTACTTC CASSLTQETQYF 12 . few TRBJ2-5 TRBV7-2
TGTGCCAGCACCCGGGTCGAGCTAGGTGAAGCTTTCTTT CASTRVELGEAFF 13 . medium-sized TRBJ1-1 TRBV12-3/TRBV12-4
TGTGCCAGCTCACCACCGAGCGGGAGCACCTACGAGCAGTACTTC CASSPPSGSTYEQYF 15 TRBD2 medium-sized TRBJ2-7 TRBV18
TGTGCCAGCAGTGGGGACACCTACTACGAGCAGTACTTC CASSGDTYYEQYF 13 . few TRBJ2-7 TRBV2
TGTGCCAGCAGTCCCACGACTAGCGGGAGGTTAGATGAGCAGTTCTTC CASSPTTSGRLDEQFF 16 TRBD2 . TRBJ2-1 TRBV6-1
TGTGCCAGCAGTGGGGACAGCCACCAAGAGACCCAGTACTTC CASSGDSHQETQYF 14 TRBD1 many TRBJ2-5 TRBV28
TGTGCCACCAGCTTGCAGGGGAACACTGAAGCTTTCTTT CATSLQGNTEAFF 13 . few TRBJ1-1 TRBV15
TGTGCCAGCAGCTTAGGGGGGCAGGGAGGCACCGGGGAGCTGTTTTTT CASSLGGQGGTGELFF 16 . medium-sized TRBJ2-2 TRBV13
TGTGCCTGGAGTGTAGCGGGAGGGCCGAACACCGGGGAGCTGTTTTTT CAWSVAGGPNTGELFF 16 TRBD2 many TRBJ2-2 TRBV30
TGTGCCAGCAGTTACCTTTCGACTAGCGGGTCCTACGAGCAGTACTTC CASSYLSTSGSYEQYF 16 TRBD2 few TRBJ2-7 TRBV6-2/TRBV6-3
TGTGCCAGCAGCCAAGACCATAATTCACCCCTCCACTTT CASSQDHNSPLHF 13 . medium-sized TRBJ1-6 TRBV4-2
TGTGCCAGCTCATCCTACGGGGATTATGGAAACACCATATATTTT CASSSYGDYGNTIYF 15 . many TRBJ1-3 TRBV18
TGTGCCAGCAGTTACTCGATTCAGCAGCCCCAGCATTTT CASSYSIQQPQHF 13 . . TRBJ1-5 TRBV6-6
TGTGCCATCATCGGGAAGGGGAGGGTGTACAATGAGCAGTTCTTC CAIIGKGRVYNEQFF 15 TRBD2 few TRBJ2-1 TRBV25-1